There are a few counts of the clone carrying this TCR beta chain. Its antigen is undetermined. The data derive from a study of type 1 regulatory T cells. Background on the study: This in vitro CD4 product, T-allo10, is enriched for Tr1 cells and alloantigen-specific.

This CDR3 is built from 15 residues. Germline CDR1 SGHTA, CDR2 FQGNSA. V lost 3 bases and J 6 bases, leaving 18 bases between the germline ends. Broader study findings: Compared with non-Tr1 cells, Tr1 cells showed a narrower TCR repertoire.

TCRdb ran MiXCR on the reads and lists one entry per CDR3 protein. Of tens of thousands of distinct CDR3 sequences in the sample, 12% are singletons; the top ten hold 8% to 10%. The J gene is TRBJ2-7, the V gene TRBV7-2, with a tentative D call TRBD1 (6 bases). Sequencing was carried out using cultured non-Tr1 T cells, either the whole culture or a sorted T cell fraction (not recorded which). The receptor's source is a human donor in good health. Here the CDR3 DNA reads TGTGCCAGCAGCTTCGGACAGTACCAGTCCAGCGAGCAGTACTTC. This sequence encodes CASSFGQYQSSEQYF.